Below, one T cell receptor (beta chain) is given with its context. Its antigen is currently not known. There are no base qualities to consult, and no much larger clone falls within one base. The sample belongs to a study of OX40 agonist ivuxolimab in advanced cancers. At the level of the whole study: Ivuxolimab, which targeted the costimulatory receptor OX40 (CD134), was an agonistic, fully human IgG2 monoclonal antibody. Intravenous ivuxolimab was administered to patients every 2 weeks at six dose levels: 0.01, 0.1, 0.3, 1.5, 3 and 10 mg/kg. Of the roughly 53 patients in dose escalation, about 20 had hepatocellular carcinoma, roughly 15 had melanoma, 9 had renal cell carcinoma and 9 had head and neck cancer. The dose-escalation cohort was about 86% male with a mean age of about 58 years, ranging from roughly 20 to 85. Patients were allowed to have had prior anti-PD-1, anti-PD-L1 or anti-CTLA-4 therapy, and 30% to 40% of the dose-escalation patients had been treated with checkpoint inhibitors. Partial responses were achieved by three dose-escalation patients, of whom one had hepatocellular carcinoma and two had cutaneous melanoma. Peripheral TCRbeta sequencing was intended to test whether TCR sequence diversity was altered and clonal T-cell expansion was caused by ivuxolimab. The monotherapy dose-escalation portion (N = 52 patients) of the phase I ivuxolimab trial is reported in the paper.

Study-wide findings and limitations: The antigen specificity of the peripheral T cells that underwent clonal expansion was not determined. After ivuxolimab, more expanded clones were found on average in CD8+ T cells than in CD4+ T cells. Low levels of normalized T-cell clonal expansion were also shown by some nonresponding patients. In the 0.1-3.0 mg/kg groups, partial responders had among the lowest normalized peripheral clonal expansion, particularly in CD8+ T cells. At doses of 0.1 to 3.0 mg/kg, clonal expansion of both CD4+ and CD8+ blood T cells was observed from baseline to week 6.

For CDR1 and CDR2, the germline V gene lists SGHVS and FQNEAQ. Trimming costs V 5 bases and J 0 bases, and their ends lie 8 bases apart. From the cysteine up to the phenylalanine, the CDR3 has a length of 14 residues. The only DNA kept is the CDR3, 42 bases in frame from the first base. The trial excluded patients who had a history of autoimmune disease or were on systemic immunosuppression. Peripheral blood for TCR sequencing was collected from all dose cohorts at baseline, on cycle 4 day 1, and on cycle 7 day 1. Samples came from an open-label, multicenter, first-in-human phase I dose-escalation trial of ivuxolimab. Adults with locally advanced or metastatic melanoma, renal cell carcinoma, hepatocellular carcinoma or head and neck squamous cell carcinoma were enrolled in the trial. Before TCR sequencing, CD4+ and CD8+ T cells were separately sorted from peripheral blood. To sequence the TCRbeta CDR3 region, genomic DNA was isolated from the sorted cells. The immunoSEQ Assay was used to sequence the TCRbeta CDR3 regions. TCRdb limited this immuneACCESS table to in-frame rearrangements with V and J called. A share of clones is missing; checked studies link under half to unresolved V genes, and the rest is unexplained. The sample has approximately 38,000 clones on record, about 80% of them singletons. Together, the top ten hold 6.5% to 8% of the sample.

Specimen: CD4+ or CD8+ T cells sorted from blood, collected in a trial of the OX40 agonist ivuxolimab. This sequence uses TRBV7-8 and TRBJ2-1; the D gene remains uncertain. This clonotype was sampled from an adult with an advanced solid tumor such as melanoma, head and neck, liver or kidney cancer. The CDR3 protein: CASSGPSSYNEQFF. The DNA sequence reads TGTGCCAGCAGCGGACCAAGCTCCTACAATGAGCAGTTCTTC. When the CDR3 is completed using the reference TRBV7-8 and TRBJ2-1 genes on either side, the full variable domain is GAGVSQSPRYKVAKRGQDVALRCDPISGHVSLFWYQQALGQGPEFLTYFQNEAQLDKSGLPSDRFFAERPEGSVSTLKIQRTQQEDSAVYLCASSGPSSYNEQFFGPGTRLTVL.